A single sample gave rise to the 16 T cell receptor beta chains below, sequenced in a study of blood T cell repertoires in COVID-19. TCRdb's table, derived via immunoSEQ multiplex PCR, lists solely in-frame clones and lacks some. The data show 230,000 or so clones, 80% to 90% seen once. Sequenced: PBMCs or T cells enriched from blood (not recorded which). The source of these receptors is a woman between 50 and 59 years old who had been exposed to COVID-19.

This clone was seen more than once but under ten times. The V and J genes are TRBV29-1 and TRBJ1-5; 8 bases map to TRBD1. This CDR3 is 13 amino acids long. CDR1 is SQVTM, CDR2 ANQGSEA, per germline. Trimming cost V 7 bases and J 6 bases; bases outside gene matches: 8. CDR3 nucleotides: TGCAGCGCCCAGACAGGGGCAGGTCAGCCCCAGCATTTT. Protein product: CSAQTGAGQPQHF.

The J gene is TRBJ1-6, the V gene TRBV6-2 or TRBV6-3; D may be TRBD1 (5 bases). Germline assignment: CDR1 MNHEY and CDR2 SVGEGT. This CDR3 spans 13 amino acids. Trimming took off 0 bases at V and 10 bases at J, with 7 bases between the two ends. Here the CDR3 reads CASSYSEGSPLHF. The CDR3 coding sequence is TGTGCCAGCAGTTACTCGGAGGGGTCACCCCTCCACTTT.

The sample holds one count of this clone. CDR3 sequence (DNA): TGCGCCAGCAGCCCTTCGGGGGACGGCACCGGGGAGCTGTTTTTT. Protein: CASSPSGDGTGELFF. The rearrangement joins TRBV5-1 to TRBJ2-2; D is possibly TRBD2 (6 bases). The CDR3 extends over 15 amino acids. Trimming stripped 4 bases from V and 4 bases from J, with 14 bases between. Looked up from germline, CDR1 is SGHRS and CDR2 is YFSETQ.

The chain is built from TRBV6-6 and TRBJ1-6, with a tentative D call TRBD1 (5 bases). The CDR3 runs 15 residues. V dropped 2 bases and J dropped 7 bases, with 12 bases sitting between them. From germline, CDR1 is MNHNY and CDR2 SVGAGI (reference sequence). The chain's CDR3 is CASSYSRGGNSPLHF. The CDR3 bases are TGTGCCAGCAGTTACAGCCGGGGGGGAAATTCACCCCTCCACTTT.

The CDR3 protein is CASSFSPGGGPYEQYF. The CDR3, as DNA: TGTGCCAGCAGCTTCAGCCCGGGGGGGGGACCCTACGAGCAGTACTTC. The V gene is TRBV9, the J gene TRBJ2-7; 8 positions agree with TRBD2. Germline lookup yields CDR1 SGDLS and CDR2 YYNGEE. The CDR3 sequence is 16 residues long. V trimming: 4 bases; J trimming: 2 bases; junction bases outside the gene matches: 11.

The V gene is TRBV21-1, the J gene TRBJ1-1; the table calls TRBD1, which could not be checked here. TRBV21-1 is flagged as a pseudogene. This CDR3 spans 15 amino acids. The DNA of the CDR3 is TGTGCCAGCAGCAAAGGCAAGGGGCCGAACACTGAAGCTTTCTTT. Translating gives CASSKGKGPNTEAFF.

J is TRBJ1-4 and V is TRBV6-6; TRBD1 matches at 8 bases. In germline, CDR1 is MNHNY, CDR2 SVGAGI (reference sequence). The CDR3 is made up of 15 amino acids. V was clipped by 6 bases and J by 7 bases; unmatched bases: 10. The CDR3 spells CASREQGARIEKLFF. As DNA, the CDR3 is TGTGCCAGCAGGGAGCAGGGGGCCAGGATTGAAAAACTGTTTTTT.

The gene calls are TRBV5-1 and TRBJ1-2; D unclear. Trimming stripped 10 bases from V and 3 bases from J, with 19 bases between. CDR3 size: 14 residues. Germline values: CDR1 SGHRS, CDR2 YFSETQ. CDR3 residues: CALEVAQSYYGYTF. DNA for the CDR3: TGCGCCCTCGAGGTGGCGCAGAGCTACTATGGCTACACCTTC.

This clone was observed once. The gene calls are TRBV6-5 and TRBJ2-2; the D is unclear. This CDR3 has 15 amino acids. The germline V and J ends were trimmed by 5 bases and 5 bases, with 15 bases remaining between them. Germline V gene data show CDR1 as MNHEY and CDR2 as SVGAGI. CDR3 nucleotides: TGTGCCAGCAGTACTCTAGGTACTGGGACCGGGGAGCTGTTTTTT. It specifies CASSTLGTGTGELFF.

The chain uses TRBV7-2 and TRBJ1-3; D call uncertain. In germline, CDR1 is SGHTA, CDR2 FQGNSA. Trimming shortened V by 4 bases and J by 0 bases, and 19 bases separated the two germline ends. The CDR3 contains 18 residues. The CDR3 loop is CASSSDPRGTSSGNTIYF. DNA for the CDR3: TGTGCCAGCAGCTCCGACCCACGCGGAACGAGCTCTGGAAACACCATATATTTT.

The genes are TRBV6-5 and TRBJ2-5; 7 bases align to TRBD1. CDR3 length: 13 residues. From germline, CDR1 is MNHEY and CDR2 SVGAGI. V lost 6 bases to trimming and J lost 2 bases; unmatched junction nucleotides: 3. The CDR3 region has the DNA TGTGCCAGCAGACAGGGGAAACAAGAGACCCAGTACTTC. Protein sequence: CASRQGKQETQYF.

V gene TRBV20-1 combines with J gene TRBJ1-1; D uncertain. V was shortened by 6 bases and J by 3 bases, with 5 bases between the two germline ends. The CDR3 totals 10 residues. The germline gives CDR1 DFQATT, CDR2 SNEGSKA (reference sequence). CDR3 DNA: TGCAGTGCCCTTCACACTGAAGCTTTCTTT. This codes for CSALHTEAFF.

The V and J genes are TRBV5-4 and TRBJ2-1; 7 bases line up with TRBD1. The germline CDR1 and CDR2 sequences are SGHNT and YYREEE (reference sequence). Trimming took 5 bases from V and 7 from J; bases not matched to a gene: 12. This CDR3 region has 15 residues. The CDR3 nucleotides are TGTGCCAGCAGGGTGAGAGGGGGCCCCCGGAATGAGCAGTTCTTC. It specifies CASRVRGGPRNEQFF.

This chain uses TRBV6-5 with TRBJ2-5, with 10 nucleotides matching TRBD1. Trimming at V came to 6 bases and at J to 1 base, leaving 5 bases not matched to a gene. CDR3 length equals 15 residues. Germline V gene data show CDR1 as MNHEY and CDR2 as SVGAGI. The CDR3 reads CASRPDRGRQETQYF. In DNA form, the CDR3 reads TGTGCCAGCAGACCCGACAGGGGGCGCCAAGAGACCCAGTACTTC.

This chain uses TRBV30 with TRBJ1-2; D remains unclear. CDR1 and CDR2 (germline): GTSNPN, SVGIG (reference sequence). CDR3 size: 13 residues. With 8 bases removed from V and 0 bases from J, the gap between germline ends came to 13 bases. The DNA of the CDR3 is TGTGCCGCCCCCATCGTAGCTAACTATGGCTACACCTTC. It codes for CAAPIVANYGYTF. The complete variable domain, with remaining parts taken from reference TRBV30 and TRBJ1-2, reads SQTIHQWPATLVQPVGSPLSLECTVEGTSNPNLYWYRQAAGRGLQLLFYSVGIGQISSEVPQNLSASRPQDRQFILSSKKLLLSDSGFYLCAAPIVANYGYTFGSGTRLTVV.

This clone has just one count. The J gene is TRBJ1-3, the V gene TRBV5-6, with 9 bases aligning to TRBD1. V gave up 1 base and J gave up 4 bases; unmatched junction bases: 6. The germline V gene has CDR1 SGHDT and CDR2 YYEEEE. The length of the CDR3 is 16 residues. Written as DNA, the CDR3 is TGTGCCAGCAGCTTGCGGGTCGGGACAGGGGGAAACACCATATATTTT. Translating gives CASSLRVGTGGNTIYF.